This entry lists 9 T cell receptor beta chains sequenced from one sample in a study of cytomegalovirus exposure and HLA in healthy donors. The primer mix had 60 Vbeta and 13 Jbeta primers. Clones were read by immunoSEQ multiplex PCR, and TCRdb kept only the in-frame ones, dropping some. The sample lists about 120,000 clones, roughly a sixth occurring once. Sequenced material: PBMCs. The receptors shown here come from a female donor in good health and CMV-seropositive.

V is TRBV6-5 and J is TRBJ2-5; 7 positions match TRBD1. This CDR3 is built from 16 residues. From germline, CDR1 is MNHEY and CDR2 SVGAGI. J was trimmed by 2 bases and V by 2 bases; bases with no gene match: 8. For the CDR3, the DNA is TGTGCCAGCAGTTACAACTATGGGACAGCTCAAGAGACCCAGTACTTC. Translating it yields CASSYNYGTAQETQYF.

This clone came up a few times. The chain links TRBV4-3 to TRBJ1-2; TRBD1 aligns across 7 bases. V shed 0 bases and J 4 bases; nucleotides not matched to a gene: 8. The V gene's germline CDR1 is LGHNA and CDR2 YSLEER. The CDR3 spans 16 residues. In DNA form, the CDR3 reads TGCGCCAGCAGCCAAGACGTCCCAGGGGGTAGCTATGGCTACACCTTC. This gives the protein CASSQDVPGGSYGYTF.

The chain combines TRBV7-3 with TRBJ2-3; a possible D gene is TRBD2 (6 bases). Trimming took 2 bases from V and 7 from J, leaving 16 bases between them. CDR1 is SGHTA and CDR2 is FQGTGA in the germline V gene. This CDR3 is 15 amino acids long. The chain's CDR3 is CASSLGGPAGNTQYF. CDR3 nucleotides: TGTGCCAGCAGCTTAGGCGGCCCCGCGGGGAATACGCAGTATTTT.

This clone was counted a few times. The chain uses TRBV27 and TRBJ1-2; the D gene is possibly TRBD1 (6 bases). Germline loops: CDR1 MNHEY, CDR2 SMNVEV (reference sequence). V was trimmed by 0 bases and J by 8 bases, leaving 22 bases between them. The CDR3 runs to 17 residues. The CDR3 bases are TGTGCCAGCAGTTTATCGTTGGGACACCTAAAGGCTTACGGCTACACCTTC. Its protein is CASSLSLGHLKAYGYTF.

V usage is TRBV30 and J usage is TRBJ2-7, with D perhaps TRBD2 (6 bases). The germline CDR1 and CDR2 sequences are GTSNPN and SVGIG (reference sequence). The CDR3 covers 15 residues. V lost 2 bases, J lost 6 bases, and 20 bases lay in between. CDR3 loop: CAWSSLDRGLGEQYF. CDR3 coding DNA: TGTGCCTGGAGTTCCCTCGACCGGGGACTCGGCGAGCAGTACTTC.

There are a few counts of this clone. A junction end diverges from the germline sequence, so it may reflect a read error. V gene TRBV29-1 combines with J gene TRBJ1-5; D is possibly TRBD1 (6 bases). Per the germline V gene, CDR1 is SQVTM and CDR2 is ANQGSEA. This CDR3 contains 13 residues. CDR3 sequence (DNA): TGCAGCGTAGAAGTGGACAGTGATCAGCCCCAGCATTTT. Protein product: CSVEVDSDQPQHF.

The rearrangement joins TRBV11-2 to TRBJ1-5; D ambiguous. The CDR3 sequence is 13 residues long. V lost 0 bases, J lost 7 bases, and 7 bases lay in between. Germline-derived CDR1 and CDR2 are SGHAT and FQNNGV. The CDR3 is CASSLERGQPQHF. In nucleotides, the CDR3 is TGTGCCAGCAGCTTAGAGAGAGGCCAGCCCCAGCATTTT.

This clone came up a few times. This chain links TRBV5-1 with TRBJ1-5; no clear D gene. The CDR3 contains 15 residues. Trimming pared 5 bases from V and 2 bases from J, leaving 14 bases between. Germline CDR1 and CDR2: SGHRS and YFSETQ. The CDR3 here is CASRVCPGCNQPQHF. The CDR3 nucleotides are TGCGCCAGCAGGGTATGTCCGGGGTGCAATCAGCCCCAGCATTTT.

In this sample, this clone turned up a few times. CDR3 nucleotides: TGTGCCAGCAGCGTAGAGGACTCCGGGTGGCCCCAGCATTTT. Encoded protein: CASSVEDSGWPQHF. V gene TRBV9 combines with J gene TRBJ1-5; D is ambiguous. The CDR3 sequence is 14 residues long. V lost 0 bases and J lost 9, with 13 bases in between. The V gene's germline CDR1 is SGDLS and CDR2 YYNGEE.